Listed here are 21 T cell receptor beta chains from one sample, sequenced in a study of CD8 T cells in Susac syndrome. With random hexamers, roughly 0.45 to 1 ug RNA was reverse transcribed. MiXCR, run by TCRdb on the immunoSEQ multiplex PCR reads, gives a single entry per CDR3 protein. The sample includes over 15,000 distinct CDR3 sequences, roughly 96% seen only once; the top ten take 0.2% to 0.3%. The specimen was CD8+ T cells from PBMCs. The receptors were gathered from a human donor in good health.

The rearrangement uses TRBV27 and TRBJ1-5; tentative D call: TRBD1 (5 bases). The CDR3 has 16 residues. Germline CDR1 MNHEY, CDR2 SMNVEV (reference sequence). Trimming left V 3 bases short and J 1 base short, with 13 bases between. The CDR3 reads CASSFVAGGSNQPQHF. CDR3 coding DNA: TGTGCCAGCAGTTTCGTTGCCGGGGGAAGCAATCAGCCCCAGCATTTT.

V and J are TRBV2 and TRBJ1-2, with D hard to call. The CDR3 is 15 amino acids. Germline CDR1 and CDR2: SNHLY and FYNNEI. Trimming left V 1 base short and J 1 base short, with 10 bases between. CDR3 nucleotides: TGTGCCAGCAGTGAAGATGCGGCAGATAACTATGGCTACACCTTC. Encoded protein: CASSEDAADNYGYTF. The complete variable domain, with remaining parts taken from reference TRBV2 and TRBJ1-2, reads EPEVTQTPSHQVTQMGQEVILRCVPISNHLYFYWYRQILGQKVEFLVSFYNNEISEKSEIFDDQFSVERPDGSNFTLKIRSTKLEDSAMYFCASSEDAADNYGYTFGSGTRLTVV.

This clonotype was seen a single time. The rearrangement uses TRBV15 and TRBJ2-1; 10 bases are a match to TRBD2. Germline V lookup: CDR1 LNHNV, CDR2 YYDKDF (reference sequence). J was trimmed by 6 bases and V by 2 bases; bases with no gene match: 4. There are 15 residues in the CDR3. CDR3 residues: CATSRLAGASNEQFF. The CDR3 DNA reads as TGTGCCACCAGCAGACTAGCGGGAGCTAGCAATGAGCAGTTCTTC.

The sample holds one count of this clonotype. The chain joins TRBV3-1 to TRBJ1-2; possible D gene TRBD1, 5 bases. Germline CDR1 LGHDT, CDR2 YNNKEL (reference sequence). Trimming took 0 bases from V and 8 from J, leaving 22 bases between them. The CDR3 is made up of 17 amino acids. The CDR3 nucleotides are TGTGCCAGCAGCCAAGATCGGTTGGGACCCGCTATGAAAGGCTACACCTTC. This sequence encodes CASSQDRLGPAMKGYTF.

The chain is built from TRBV11-2 and TRBJ2-1; 7 bases are shared with TRBD2. This CDR3 region has 14 residues. Per the germline V gene, CDR1 is SGHAT and CDR2 is FQNNGV. V shed 3 bases and J 7 bases; nucleotides not matched to a gene: 6. The CDR3 nucleotides read TGTGCCAGCAGCTTTGGCGGGAGCAGGAATGAGCAGTTCTTC. It yields the protein CASSFGGSRNEQFF.

The chain is built from TRBV30 and TRBJ1-4, with 10 bases matching TRBD1. Germline V gene lookup returns CDR1 GTSNPN and CDR2 SVGIG (reference sequence). This CDR3 is built from 14 residues. V lost 0 bases, J lost 6 bases, and 1 base stayed unmatched. The CDR3 DNA follows: TGTGCCTGGAGTGTTGGGACAGGGGATGAAAAACTGTTTTTT. Translation gives CAWSVGTGDEKLFF.

The rearrangement uses TRBV5-4 and TRBJ1-2; 11 nucleotides line up with TRBD1. Germline trimming cut 0 bases from V and 8 bases from J; bases unmatched to any gene: 6. This CDR3 has 15 amino acids. The germline V gene encodes CDR1 SGHNT and CDR2 YYREEE (reference sequence). CDR3 bases: TGTGCCAGCAGCTTGGCGGACAGGGGGCTGGAAGGCTACACCTTC. It yields the protein CASSLADRGLEGYTF.

The V and J genes are TRBV27 and TRBJ1-1; perhaps TRBD1 as D (5 bases). From germline, CDR1 is MNHEY and CDR2 SMNVEV (reference sequence). Trimming stripped 4 bases from V and 4 bases from J, with 7 bases between. The CDR3 is made up of 12 amino acids. CDR3 sequence: CASSSGTTEAFF. In DNA form, the CDR3 reads TGTGCCAGCAGTTCAGGGACCACTGAAGCTTTCTTT.

The chain has TRBV27 and TRBJ1-5; no definite D call. The V end was cut by 5 bases, the J end by 2 bases, with 13 bases between. The germline V gene encodes CDR1 MNHEY and CDR2 SMNVEV (reference sequence). The CDR3 sequence is 15 residues long. CDR3 in amino acids: CASSPAAWGNQPQHF. CDR3 DNA: TGTGCCAGCAGTCCAGCGGCCTGGGGCAATCAGCCCCAGCATTTT.

The chain joins TRBV28 to TRBJ2-1; TRBD2 agrees at 10 bases. CDR3 length: 17 residues. The germline V gene encodes CDR1 MDHEN and CDR2 SYDVKM. Trimming at V came to 1 base and at J to 0 bases, leaving 3 bases not matched to a gene. The CDR3 reads CASSLYASGSSYNEQFF. CDR3 sequence (DNA): TGTGCCAGCAGTTTATATGCTAGCGGGAGCTCCTACAATGAGCAGTTCTTC.

The chain couples TRBV7-9 to TRBJ2-5; D is unresolved. Germline CDR1 reads SEHNR; CDR2 reads FQNEAQ (reference sequence). Trimming removed 3 bases from V and 4 bases from J, with 18 bases in between. The CDR3 has 16 amino acids. The CDR3 DNA reads as TGTGCCAGCAGCTTGACCCTTTCCGGGTTCGGAGAGACCCAGTACTTC. This codes for CASSLTLSGFGETQYF.

J is TRBJ2-2 and V is TRBV7-9; 8 bases are shared with TRBD2. The J segment lost 6 bases and the V segment lost 5 bases, leaving 11 bases of the junction unmatched. CDR1 is SEHNR and CDR2 is FQNEAQ in the germline V gene (reference sequence). The CDR3 is 16 residues long. The CDR3 is CASSALAGDGAGELFF. The CDR3, as DNA: TGTGCCAGCAGCGCTCTAGCGGGTGATGGTGCCGGGGAGCTGTTTTTT.

The chain links TRBV3-1 to TRBJ2-3, with 12 bases aligning to TRBD2. Germline V gene data show CDR1 as LGHDT and CDR2 as YNNKEL (reference sequence). The J segment lost 11 bases and the V segment lost 4 bases, leaving 13 bases of the junction unmatched. This CDR3 region has 16 residues. CDR3 sequence: CASSPIGLAGWGEQYF. For the CDR3, the DNA is TGTGCCAGCAGCCCCATCGGACTAGCGGGGTGGGGGGAGCAGTATTTT.

The chain recombines TRBV4-2 with TRBJ2-7; 11 bases match TRBD2. Germline values: CDR1 LGHNA, CDR2 YNFKEQ. This CDR3 region has 15 residues. The J segment lost 4 bases and the V segment lost 2 bases, leaving 4 bases of the junction unmatched. This CDR3 is CASSQTLAGDYEQYF. The CDR3 DNA reads as TGTGCCAGCAGCCAAACACTAGCGGGGGATTACGAGCAGTACTTC.

The chain has TRBV6-2 or TRBV6-3 and TRBJ2-2; D is possibly TRBD2 (5 bases). The CDR3 extends over 17 amino acids. CDR1 MNHEY and CDR2 SVGEGT come from the germline V gene. Between the trimmed V and J ends, which lost 0 bases and 3 bases, there was a span of 14 bases. The CDR3: CASSYSNQRRYTGELFF. The CDR3 region has the DNA TGTGCCAGCAGTTACTCGAACCAGCGGAGGTACACCGGGGAGCTGTTTTTT.

V is TRBV28 and J is TRBJ2-5, with 9 bases aligning to TRBD2. The CDR3 contains 15 residues. V lost 4 bases and J lost 5; bases outside the gene matches: 8. The germline CDR1 and CDR2 sequences are MDHEN and SYDVKM. Written as DNA, the CDR3 is TGTGCCAGCAGTTCCCCGATTAGCGGGAGTGAGACCCAGTACTTC. Its translation is CASSSPISGSETQYF.

The chain combines TRBV5-6 with TRBJ2-7; TRBD2 agrees at 11 bases. Germline V gene lookup returns CDR1 SGHDT and CDR2 YYEEEE. V lost 2 bases, J lost 5 bases, and 0 bases stayed unmatched. This CDR3 is built from 13 residues. The CDR3 loop is CASSFSGGDEQYF. CDR3 DNA: TGTGCCAGCAGCTTTAGCGGGGGGGACGAGCAGTACTTC.

The rearrangement links TRBV5-4 to TRBJ2-7; tentative D call: TRBD1 (6 bases). Trimming took off 2 bases at V and 6 bases at J, with 18 bases between the two ends. This CDR3 comprises 15 residues. Germline V lookup: CDR1 SGHNT, CDR2 YYREEE (reference sequence). CDR3 sequence: CASSFRDTQGVEQYF. The CDR3 DNA follows: TGTGCCAGCAGCTTCCGGGACACACAAGGGGTCGAGCAGTACTTC.

This chain connects TRBV4-3 to TRBJ1-1; D not certain. This CDR3 has 15 residues. Germline V gene sequence: CDR1 LGHNA, CDR2 YSLEER. With 7 bases removed from V and 1 base from J, the gap between germline ends came to 16 bases. The CDR3 coding sequence is TGCGCCAGCACCCTAGTCGCAACAGAGAACACTGAAGCTTTCTTT. Its protein product is CASTLVATENTEAFF.

The chain couples TRBV28 to TRBJ2-7, with TRBD2 identical over 8 bases. This CDR3 contains 14 residues. From germline, CDR1 is MDHEN and CDR2 SYDVKM. J was trimmed by 4 bases and V by 4 bases; bases with no gene match: 6. The CDR3 is CASSSVLAEYEQYV. In nucleotides, the CDR3 is TGTGCCAGCAGTTCAGTACTAGCGGAGTACGAGCAGTACGTC.

This rearrangement joins TRBV12-5 to TRBJ1-1; TRBD1 matches at 10 bases. This CDR3 region has 17 residues. Trimming removed 1 base from V and 1 base from J; junction bases left unmatched: 6. Germline lookup yields CDR1 LGHNT and CDR2 FRNRAP. The CDR3 is CASGLGQGQGSNTEAFF. In DNA, the CDR3 is TGTGCTAGTGGTTTGGGACAGGGACAGGGGTCGAACACTGAAGCTTTCTTT.